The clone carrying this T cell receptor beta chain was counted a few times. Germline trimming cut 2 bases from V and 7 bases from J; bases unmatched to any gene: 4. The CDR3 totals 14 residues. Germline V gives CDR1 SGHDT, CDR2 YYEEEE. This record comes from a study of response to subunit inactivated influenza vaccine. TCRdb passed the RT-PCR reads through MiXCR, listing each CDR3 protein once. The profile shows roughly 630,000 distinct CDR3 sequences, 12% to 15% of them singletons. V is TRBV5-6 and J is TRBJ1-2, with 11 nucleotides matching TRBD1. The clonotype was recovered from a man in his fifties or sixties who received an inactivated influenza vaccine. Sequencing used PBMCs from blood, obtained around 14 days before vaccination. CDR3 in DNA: TGTGCCAGCAGCTTTTGGACAGGGGGCGTTGGCTACACCTTC. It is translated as CASSFWTGGVGYTF.